The entry that follows covers one T cell receptor beta chain sequence. Its antigen is still unknown. This could be a read error, since a much larger clone is one nucleotide away. Regarding time point: newly diagnosed GD, antithyroid drugs for less than 3 months. PBMC RNA served as the TCR library source. Germline CDR1 reads SGHRS; CDR2 reads YFSETQ. The CDR3 extends over 16 amino acids. V was pared by 0 bases and J by 10 bases, with 11 bases of the junction left unmatched. This sample is drawn from a study of regulatory T cells in long-lasting Graves disease. Study-wide background: Antithyroid drugs had been given to newly diagnosed Graves' patients for under 3 months. Broader study findings: Limited samples may have lowered accuracy. When disease was persistent, TRBV28, TRBJ1-2 and TRBJ2-5 were the favored segments.

For TCR beta, libraries came from iRepertoire HTBI primers and Arm-PCR of CDR3 regions. From the multiplex PCR reads, TCRdb called clonotypes with MiXCR, one entry per CDR3 protein. The sample lists about 310,000 distinct CDR3 sequences; 15% to 20% were seen once. The TCR comes from a female donor with Graves disease. Here the sequenced sample was peripheral blood mononuclear cells (PBMCs), taken at new diagnosis, from a patient treated with antithyroid drugs. The chain links TRBV5-1 to TRBJ2-1, with 9 bases identical to TRBD1. CDR3 nucleotide sequence: TGCGCCAGCAGCTTGGCCGGGACAGGGAGCTCCTACGAGCAGTTCTTC. It yields the protein CASSLAGTGSSYEQFF.